The clone carrying this T cell receptor beta chain was recorded at least ten times. The data were taken from a study of blood T cell repertoires in COVID-19. Study-level information: COVID-19 samples from acute and convalescent phases originated in the United States, Italy and Spain.

The CDR3 extends over 13 amino acids. The ends were cut back, 3 bases at V and 7 bases at J, with 12 bases in the middle. Germline CDR1 MNHNS, CDR2 SASEGT. Profiled with immunoSEQ multiplex PCR; TCRdb holds only in-frame clones, not every one. The table includes some 73,000 clones, roughly 86% detected once. The sequence came from an older woman with acute or convalescent COVID-19. The sequencing sample was made of peripheral blood. The chain uses TRBV6-1 and TRBJ2-5; perhaps TRBD2 as D (5 bases). The CDR3 sequence: CASSEEVSGTQYF. The CDR3 DNA sequence: TGTGCCAGCAGTGAGGAGGTATCTGGGACCCAGTACTTC.